These 5 T cell receptor beta chains originate from one sample sequenced in a study of cytomegalovirus exposure and HLA in healthy donors. PCR was performed using 60 Vbeta and 13 Jbeta primers. The repertoire was sequenced with immunoSEQ multiplex PCR; TCRdb's copy has only in-frame clones and lacks some. Its clone listing holds approximately 38,000 clones. The specimen sequenced was PBMCs. Source of these receptors: a man aged 25-45 years in good health and CMV-seronegative.

CDR3 region: CAHPGGYGYTF. The CDR3 DNA is TGTGCCCACCCGGGGGGTTATGGCTACACCTTC. The rearrangement joins TRBV30 to TRBJ1-2; possible D gene TRBD1, 5 bases. Trimming shortened V by 8 bases and J by 5 bases, and 12 bases separated the two germline ends. Germline V gene data show CDR1 as GTSNPN and CDR2 as SVGIG (reference sequence). This CDR3 has 11 amino acids.

The J gene is TRBJ1-6, the V gene TRBV27; 7 bases line up with TRBD1. Germline CDR1 and CDR2: MNHEY and SMNVEV (reference sequence). This CDR3 has 16 residues. Trimming removed 6 bases from V and 4 bases from J; junction bases left unmatched: 9. The CDR3 region is CASRPRQGQYNSPLHF. CDR3 sequence (DNA): TGTGCCAGCAGACCCCGACAGGGTCAATATAATTCACCCCTCCACTTT.

The chain couples TRBV5-4 to TRBJ1-4, with D possibly being TRBD1 (6 bases). Per germline, CDR1 SGHNT and CDR2 YYREEE (reference sequence). V dropped 4 bases and J dropped 6 bases, with 13 bases sitting between them. The CDR3 runs to 14 residues. CDR3: CASSIQGVDEKLFF. The CDR3 DNA reads TGTGCCAGCAGCATACAGGGAGTGGATGAAAAACTGTTTTTT.

The chain's CDR3 is CASSFGELSGNTIYF. The CDR3 DNA sequence: TGCGCCAGCAGCTTCGGGGAGCTCTCTGGAAACACCATATATTTT. The rearrangement uses TRBV5-1 and TRBJ1-3; D is unclear. Trimming cost V 2 bases and J 0 bases, with 9 bases left between them. In germline, CDR1 is SGHRS, CDR2 YFSETQ. This CDR3 contains 15 residues.

This chain uses TRBV30 with TRBJ1-2; D uncertain. Germline-derived CDR1 and CDR2 are GTSNPN and SVGIG (reference sequence). V lost 2 bases, J lost 3 bases, and 7 bases lay in between. There are 12 residues in the CDR3. Here the CDR3 reads CAWSLPDYGYTF. CDR3 nucleotide sequence: TGTGCCTGGAGTCTACCTGACTATGGCTACACCTTC.